A selection of T cell receptor beta chains follows, all from one sample in a study of post-analysis software for immune sequencing data. A single record per CDR3 protein comes from TCRdb applying MiXCR to the PCR reads. This sample yields some 690,000 distinct CDR3 sequences, of which around 60% are seen a single time; around 11% belongs to the top ten. Sequencing was carried out using blood. The receptors were sampled from a girl under 10 years old with multiple sclerosis. Both conserved end residues are trimmed from each CDR3. Fields, in order: V gene, J gene, CDR3 protein.

V: TRBV27; J: NA; CDR3: ASKERARRGDEQY
V: TRBV5-1; J: TRBJ1-1; CDR3: ASSSLPQGDGTEAF
V: TRBV6-2/TRBV6-3; J: TRBJ2-1; CDR3: ASSYMAGVYNEQF
V: TRBV29-1; J: TRBJ2-5; CDR3: SVANRDTEREQY
V: TRBV7-2; J: TRBJ2-6; CDR3: ASSLGLPSGFTGANVLT
V: TRBV7-9; J: TRBJ2-5; CDR3: ASSPGPIETQY
V: TRBV25-1; J: TRBJ1-1; CDR3: ASSETGVNTEAF
V: TRBV7-6; J: NA; CDR3: ASSLAPGLPTIVYEQY
V: TRBV7-9; J: TRBJ1-1; CDR3: ASTRTGATEAF
V: TRBV7-2; J: TRBJ2-5; CDR3: ASSQGGRGWETQY
V: TRBV5-1; J: TRBJ1-1; CDR3: ASSSGTGNTEAF
V: TRBV4-1; J: TRBJ1-2; CDR3: ASKGTTRGYGYT
V: TRBV6-2/TRBV6-3; J: TRBJ2-2; CDR3: ASSYSRTGNTGELF
V: TRBV13; J: TRBJ2-6; CDR3: ASSLGSKGNVLT
V: TRBV7-2; J: TRBJ2-3; CDR3: ASRAGELRTDTQY
V: TRBV5-1; J: TRBJ2-5; CDR3: ASSWSVQETQY
V: TRBV29-1; J: TRBJ1-1; CDR3: SVTGPGRFIAEAF
V: TRBV3-1; J: TRBJ2-1; CDR3: ASTHRGRQF
V: TRBV7-9; J: TRBJ1-6; CDR3: ASTTGRYNSPLH
V: TRBV10-1; J: TRBJ2-5; CDR3: ASSESKQGRETQY
V: TRBV28; J: TRBJ2-3; CDR3: ASSLPPTDTQY
V: TRBV29-1; J: TRBJ1-2; CDR3: SVQQTGGGDGYT
V: TRBV6-5; J: TRBJ2-3; CDR3: ASRAEGVMSTDTQY
V: TRBV3-1; J: TRBJ2-1; CDR3: ASSSSGRLFYNEQF
V: TRBV4-1; J: TRBJ2-7; CDR3: ASSQVRLAGSYEQY
V: TRBV10-3; J: TRBJ2-1; CDR3: AISAIGNEQF
V: TRBV29-1; J: TRBJ1-2; CDR3: SVAPRQGNGYT